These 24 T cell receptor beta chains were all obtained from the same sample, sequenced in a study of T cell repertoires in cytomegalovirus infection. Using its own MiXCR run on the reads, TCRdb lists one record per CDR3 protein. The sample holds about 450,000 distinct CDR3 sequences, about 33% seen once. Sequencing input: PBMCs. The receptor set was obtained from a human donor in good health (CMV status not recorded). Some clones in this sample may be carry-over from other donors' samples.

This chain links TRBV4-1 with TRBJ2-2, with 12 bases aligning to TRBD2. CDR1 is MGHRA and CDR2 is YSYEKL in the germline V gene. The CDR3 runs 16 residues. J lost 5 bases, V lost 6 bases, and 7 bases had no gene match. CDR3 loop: CASRLRLAGGTGELFF. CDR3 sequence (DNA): TGCGCCAGCAGACTCCGGCTAGCGGGGGGGACCGGGGAGCTGTTTTTT.

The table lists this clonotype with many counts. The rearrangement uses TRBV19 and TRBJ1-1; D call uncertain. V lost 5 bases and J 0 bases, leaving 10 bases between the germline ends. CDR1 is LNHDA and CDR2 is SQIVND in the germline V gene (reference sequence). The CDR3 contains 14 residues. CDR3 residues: CASSSIRMNTEAFF. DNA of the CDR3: TGTGCCAGTAGTTCCATACGGATGAACACTGAAGCTTTCTTT. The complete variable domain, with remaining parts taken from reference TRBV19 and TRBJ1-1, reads DGGITQSPKYLFRKEGQNVTLSCEQNLNHDAMYWYRQDPGQGLRLIYYSQIVNDFQKGDIAEGYSVSREKKESFPLTVTSAQKNPTAFYLCASSSIRMNTEAFFGQGTRLTVV.

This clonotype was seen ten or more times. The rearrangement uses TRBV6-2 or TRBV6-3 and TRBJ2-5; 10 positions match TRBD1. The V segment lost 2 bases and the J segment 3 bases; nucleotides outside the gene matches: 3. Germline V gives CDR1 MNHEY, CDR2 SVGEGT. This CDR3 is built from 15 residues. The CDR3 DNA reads TGTGCCAGCAGTTACGACAGGGGGCGGAAAGAGACCCAGTACTTC. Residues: CASSYDRGRKETQYF.

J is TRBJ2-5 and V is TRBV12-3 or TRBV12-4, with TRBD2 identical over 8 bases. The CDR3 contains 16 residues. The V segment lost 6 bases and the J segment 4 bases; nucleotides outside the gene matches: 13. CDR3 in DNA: TGTGCCAGCAGACCCAGCGGGGGTGGACCAGCAGAGACCCAGTACTTC. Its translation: CASRPSGGGPAETQYF.

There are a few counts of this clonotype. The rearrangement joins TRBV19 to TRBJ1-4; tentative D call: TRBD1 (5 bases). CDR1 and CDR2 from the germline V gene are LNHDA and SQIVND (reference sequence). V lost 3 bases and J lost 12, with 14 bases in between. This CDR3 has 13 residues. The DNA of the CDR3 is TGTGCCAGTAGTATGGGGGACGTCTCGGAACTGTTTTTT. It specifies CASSMGDVSELFF.

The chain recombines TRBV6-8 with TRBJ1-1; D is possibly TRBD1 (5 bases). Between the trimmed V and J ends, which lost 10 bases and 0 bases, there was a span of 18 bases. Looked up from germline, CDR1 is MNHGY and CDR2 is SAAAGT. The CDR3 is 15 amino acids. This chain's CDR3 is CATSSLGHLNTEAFF. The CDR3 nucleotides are TGTGCCACCAGCTCCCTGGGGCACTTGAACACTGAAGCTTTCTTT.

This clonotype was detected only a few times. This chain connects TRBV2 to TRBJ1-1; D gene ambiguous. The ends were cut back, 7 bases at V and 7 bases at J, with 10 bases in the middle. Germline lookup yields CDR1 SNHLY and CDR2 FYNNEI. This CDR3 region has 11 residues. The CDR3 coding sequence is TGTGCCAGCAAGGGTTCCGGTGAAGCTTTCTTT. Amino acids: CASKGSGEAFF.

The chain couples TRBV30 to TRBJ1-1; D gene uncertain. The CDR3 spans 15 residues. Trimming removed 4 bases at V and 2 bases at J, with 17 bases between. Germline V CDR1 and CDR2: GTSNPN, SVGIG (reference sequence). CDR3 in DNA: TGTGCCTGGAAACCATCCAGGAGGGTTAACACTGAAGCTTTCTTT. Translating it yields CAWKPSRRVNTEAFF. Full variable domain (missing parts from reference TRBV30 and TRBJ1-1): SQTIHQWPATLVQPVGSPLSLECTVEGTSNPNLYWYRQAAGRGLQLLFYSVGIGQISSEVPQNLSASRPQDRQFILSSKKLLLSDSGFYLCAWKPSRRVNTEAFFGQGTRLTVV.

CDR3 bases: TGTGCCAGCTCCCAGAGACAGGACCACGAGCAGTACTTC. Translation gives CASSQRQDHEQYF. The chain uses TRBV18 and TRBJ2-7; TRBD1 might be the D (6 bases). The germline V gene has CDR1 KGHSH and CDR2 LQKENI. V was trimmed by 6 bases and J by 5 bases, leaving 14 bases between them. This CDR3 is 13 amino acids long. Full variable domain (remainder filled in from reference TRBV18 and TRBJ2-7): NAGVMQNPRHLVRRRGQEARLRCSPMKGHSHVYWYRQLPEEGLKFMVYLQKENIIDESGMPKERFSAEFPKEGPSILRIQQVVRGDSAAYFCASSQRQDHEQYFGPGTRLTVT.

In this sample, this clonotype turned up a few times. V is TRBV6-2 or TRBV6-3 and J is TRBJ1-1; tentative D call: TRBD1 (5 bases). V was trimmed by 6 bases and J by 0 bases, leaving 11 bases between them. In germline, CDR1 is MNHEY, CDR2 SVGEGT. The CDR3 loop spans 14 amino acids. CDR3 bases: TGTGCCAGCAGATCCCCAGGGATGAACACTGAAGCTTTCTTT. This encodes CASRSPGMNTEAFF.

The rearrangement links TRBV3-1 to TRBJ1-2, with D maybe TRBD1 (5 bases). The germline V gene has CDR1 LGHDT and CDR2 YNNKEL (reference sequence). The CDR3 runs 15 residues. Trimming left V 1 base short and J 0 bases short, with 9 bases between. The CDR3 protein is CASSQVGAANYGYTF. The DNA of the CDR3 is TGTGCCAGCAGCCAAGTCGGGGCAGCTAACTATGGCTACACCTTC.

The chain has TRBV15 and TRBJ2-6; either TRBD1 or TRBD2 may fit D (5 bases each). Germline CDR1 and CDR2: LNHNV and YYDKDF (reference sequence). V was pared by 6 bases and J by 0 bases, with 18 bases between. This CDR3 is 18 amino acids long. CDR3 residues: CATRAGGRRASGANVLTF. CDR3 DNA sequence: TGTGCCACCAGGGCTGGGGGTCGACGAGCCTCTGGGGCCAACGTCCTGACTTTC.

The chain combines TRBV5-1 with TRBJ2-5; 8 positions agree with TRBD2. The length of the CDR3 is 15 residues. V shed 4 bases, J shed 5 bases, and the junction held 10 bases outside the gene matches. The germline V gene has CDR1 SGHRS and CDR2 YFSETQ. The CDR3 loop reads CASSVRGVAGETQYF. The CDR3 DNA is TGCGCCAGCAGCGTGCGCGGCGTAGCGGGGGAGACCCAGTACTTC.

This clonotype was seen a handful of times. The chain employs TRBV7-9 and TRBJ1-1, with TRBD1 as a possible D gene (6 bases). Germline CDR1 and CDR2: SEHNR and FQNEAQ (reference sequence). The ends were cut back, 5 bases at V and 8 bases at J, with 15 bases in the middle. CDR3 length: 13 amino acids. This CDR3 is CASSPRGGVEAFF. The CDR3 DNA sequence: TGTGCCAGCAGCCCTAGGGGGGGTGTGGAAGCTTTCTTT.

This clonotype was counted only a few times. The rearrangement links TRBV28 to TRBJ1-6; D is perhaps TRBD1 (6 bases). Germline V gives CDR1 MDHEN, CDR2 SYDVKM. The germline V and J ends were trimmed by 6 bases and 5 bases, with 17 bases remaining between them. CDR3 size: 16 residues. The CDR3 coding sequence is TGTGCCAGCAGCTCCATCGGGGGGCCGGATAATTCACCCCTCCACTTT. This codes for CASSSIGGPDNSPLHF. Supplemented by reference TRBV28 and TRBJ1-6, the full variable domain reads DVKVTQSSRYLVKRTGEKVFLECVQDMDHENMFWYRQDPGLGLRLIYFSYDVKMKEKGDIPEGYSVSREKKERFSLILESASTNQTSMYLCASSSIGGPDNSPLHFGNGTRLTVT.

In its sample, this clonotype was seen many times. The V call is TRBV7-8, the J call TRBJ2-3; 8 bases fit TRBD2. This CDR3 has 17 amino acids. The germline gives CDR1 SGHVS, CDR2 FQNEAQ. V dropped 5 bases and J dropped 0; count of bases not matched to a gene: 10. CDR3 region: CASSISPGGSSTDTQYF. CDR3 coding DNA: TGTGCCAGCAGCATCTCACCGGGGGGGTCTAGCACAGATACGCAGTATTTT.

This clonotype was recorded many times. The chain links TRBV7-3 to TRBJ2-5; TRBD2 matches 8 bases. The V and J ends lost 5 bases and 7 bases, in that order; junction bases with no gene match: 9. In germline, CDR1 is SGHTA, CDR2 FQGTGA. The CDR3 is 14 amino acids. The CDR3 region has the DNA TGTGCCAGCAGCCCACCCGGACTAGCTCGGACCCAGTACTTC. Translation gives CASSPPGLARTQYF. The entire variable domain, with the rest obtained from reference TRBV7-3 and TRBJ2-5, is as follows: GAGVSQTPSNKVTEKGKYVELRCDPISGHTALYWYRQSLGQGPEFLIYFQGTGAADDSGLPNDRFFAVRPEGSVSTLKIQRTERGDSAVYLCASSPPGLARTQYFGPGTRLLVL.

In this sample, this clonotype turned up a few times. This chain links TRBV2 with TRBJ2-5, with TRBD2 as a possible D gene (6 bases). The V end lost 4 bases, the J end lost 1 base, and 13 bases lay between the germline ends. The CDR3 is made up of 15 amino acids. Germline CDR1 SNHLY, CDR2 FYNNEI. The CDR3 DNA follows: TGTGCCAGCAGTGCGGCAGGGAGGTCCCAAGAGACCCAGTACTTC. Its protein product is CASSAAGRSQETQYF.

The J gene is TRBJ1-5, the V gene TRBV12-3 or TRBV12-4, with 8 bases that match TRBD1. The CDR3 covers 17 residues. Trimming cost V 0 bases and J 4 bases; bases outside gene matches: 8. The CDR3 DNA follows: TGTGCCAGCAGTTTAGCGCTAAACAGGGGGGTGAATCAGCCCCAGCATTTT. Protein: CASSLALNRGVNQPQHF.

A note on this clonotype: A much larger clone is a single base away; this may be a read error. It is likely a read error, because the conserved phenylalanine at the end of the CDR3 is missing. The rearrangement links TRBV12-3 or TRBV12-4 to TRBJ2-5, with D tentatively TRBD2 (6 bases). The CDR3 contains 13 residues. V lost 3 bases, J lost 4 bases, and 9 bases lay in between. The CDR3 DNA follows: TGTGCCAGCAGTTTCAGGAGGGGAGAGACCCAGTACTTA. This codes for CASSFRRGETQYL.

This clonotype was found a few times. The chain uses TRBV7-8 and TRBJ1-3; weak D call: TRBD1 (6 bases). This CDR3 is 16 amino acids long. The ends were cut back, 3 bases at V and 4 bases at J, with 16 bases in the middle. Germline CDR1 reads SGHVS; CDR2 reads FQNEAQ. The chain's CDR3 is CASSLGRGSWGNTIYF. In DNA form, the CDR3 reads TGTGCCAGCAGCTTGGGCAGGGGATCTTGGGGAAACACCATATATTTT.

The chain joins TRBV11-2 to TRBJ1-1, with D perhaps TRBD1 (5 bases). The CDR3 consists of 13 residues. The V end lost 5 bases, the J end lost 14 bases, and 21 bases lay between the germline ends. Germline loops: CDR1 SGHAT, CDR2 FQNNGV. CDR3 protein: CASSTSGTARYFF. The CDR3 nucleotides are TGTGCCAGCAGCACCTCCGGGACGGCTCGTTACTTCTTT.

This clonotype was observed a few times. In nucleotides, the CDR3 is TGCAGTGTCAGACAGACCAATTCACCCCTCCACTTT. This gives the protein CSVRQTNSPLHF. The rearrangement joins TRBV20-1 to TRBJ1-6, with D possibly TRBD1 on 5 matching bases. The V and J ends lost 7 bases and 7 bases respectively, with 11 bases between them. Germline values: CDR1 DFQATT, CDR2 SNEGSKA (reference sequence). The CDR3 is made up of 12 amino acids.

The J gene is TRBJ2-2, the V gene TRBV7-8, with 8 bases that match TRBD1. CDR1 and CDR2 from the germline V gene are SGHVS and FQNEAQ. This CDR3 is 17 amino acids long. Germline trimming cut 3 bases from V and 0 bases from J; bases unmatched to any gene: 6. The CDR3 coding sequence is TGTGCCAGCAGCTTTGACAGGGGCGCTACGAACACCGGGGAGCTGTTTTTT. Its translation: CASSFDRGATNTGELFF.